This entry features one TCR beta chain sequence. Antigen unknown. Trimming removed 1 base from V and 0 bases from J; junction bases left unmatched: 7. The CDR3 has 17 amino acids. CDR1 is SEHNR and CDR2 is FQNEAQ in the germline V gene (reference sequence). This record comes from a study of T-cell memory formation after mild COVID-19. Study-wide findings and caveats: Later expanders leaned CD4+, whereas clones that contracted between day 15 and 85 were balanced CD4/CD8.

Via MiXCR, TCRdb re-called the 5' RACE reads, giving one row per CDR3 protein. The table has roughly 300,000 distinct CDR3 sequences, around 15% seen once. Input material: PBMCs or a T cell subset sorted from them (not recorded which). The chain is built from TRBV7-9 and TRBJ2-5; TRBD2 matches at 8 bases. This TCR was sampled from a man between 18 and 29 years old who had mild COVID-19 (a few samples of this study predate the infection). Cell type and time point are not known. The CDR3 loop is CASSLVASGWYQETQYF. CDR3 sequence (DNA): TGTGCCAGCAGCTTAGTTGCTAGCGGGTGGTACCAAGAGACCCAGTACTTC. Full variable domain (remainder filled in from reference TRBV7-9 and TRBJ2-5): DTGVSQNPRHKITKRGQNVTFRCDPISEHNRLYWYRQTLGQGPEFLTYFQNEAQLEKSRLLSDRFSAERPKGSFSTLEIQRTEQGDSAMYLCASSLVASGWYQETQYFGPGTRLLVL.